The T cell receptor beta chain under discussion was sequenced for a study of CXCR3-negative and CXCR3-positive naive CD8 T cells (dated by TCRdb to the late 2010s). About the study as a whole: About 135 million TRB reads were obtained in total, roughly 1.5 +/- 0.3 million reads per library. For the TRBV-TRBJ cluster analysis, the naive subsets came from 5 donors, while the memory cells came from 3 donors. The diversity and physicochemical repertoire analyses included eleven to twelve donors pooled from two independent experiments.

The research as a whole found: Repertoire diversity was comparably high in both naive subsets but much lower in memory CD8+ T cells. Within the same donor, TRBV-TRBJ usage looked similar between naive CXCR3-negative and CXCR3-positive cells, but memory cells had distinct patterns. Freshly isolated PBMCs were used for most assays because CXCR3 expression went down partially after cryopreservation. Compared with CXCR3-negative naive cells, CXCR3-positive naive cells had TRB CDR3s with higher hydrophobicity (lower Kidera factor 4), lower energy, and higher strength and volume indices. Because surface CD5, which is linked to self-reactivity in mice, was comparable between the naive subsets, TCR interaction strength was also inferred from the physicochemical properties of TRB CDR3s.

This sample was sequenced with a NextSeq 550. The Human TCR Profiling Kit (MiLaboratory) was used to prepare UMI-labeled 5' RACE TRB cDNA libraries. The full amount of extracted RNA was used for cDNA synthesis, and the full amount of resulting cDNA was used for PCR amplification. Libraries were prepared in parallel with an identical number of PCR cycles. Per the original workflow: With a minimum of two reads required per UMI, MIGEC and MiXCR pulled out about 49,000 +/- 11,000 unique UMI-labeled TRB cDNA molecules from each library. On average, about 40,000 +/- 10,000 functional in-frame TRB CDR3 nucleotide clonotypes lacking stop codons were found per library. After downsampling to 5000 UMI-labeled TRB molecules per sample, diversity metrics, including normalized Shannon-Wiener and Chao1, were computed in VDJtools. VDJtools was used to calculate clonotype-size-weighted physicochemical properties of the central five CDR3 residues, namely interaction energy, strength, volume and Kidera factor 4. After the reads were reprocessed by TCRdb, one entry was made per CDR3 protein sequence, with no DNA. The V and J calls come from TCRdb's annotation, not from the publication. The record for this sample contains 65,000 to 75,000 distinct CDR3 sequences. The ten most abundant clones make up 0.55% to 0.8% of the sample.

CDR1 LGHDT and CDR2 YNNKEL were looked up in the germline V gene (reference sequence). There are 15 amino acids in the CDR3, from cysteine to phenylalanine inclusive. No DNA has been recorded. Each CD8+ T cell subset was flow-sorted in triplicate, with fewer than 350,000 cells per subset placed directly into RLT lysis buffer. To exclude memory contaminants, naive CD8+ T cells were stringently defined as CD45RO-CCR7+CD27+CD95-. Standard density gradient centrifugation was used to isolate peripheral blood mononuclear cells from buffy coats. A FACSAria III was used to flow-sort naive CD8+ T cells into CXCR3-negative and CXCR3-positive populations. An RNeasy Mini Kit was used to extract total RNA from the sorted cells. Comments on this clonotype: Its specific antigen is unknown.

The sequencing sample was made of naive CXCR3+ CD8+ T cells from blood. Per the publication, the cell subset or site label means: CD45RO-CCR7+CD27+CD95- naive CD8+ T cells expressing CXCR3 (TNR3+). The clonotype originates from a human donor in good health. Some clones in this sample may be carry-over from other donors' samples. This receptor chain uses TRBV3-1 and TRBJ2-5. Here the CDR3 is given as CASSQDRGNQETQYF.